The T cell receptor beta chain described here comes from a study of shared clonotypes between healthy human individuals. Study-wide context: Donors consisted of two women and a few men between 18 and 49. Per donor, CD8 memory used one plate, CD8 naive used two, CD4 memory used three and CD4 naive used three.

CDR1 is MNHNY, CDR2 SVGAGI, per germline (reference sequence). CDR3 length equals 15 residues. Between the trimmed V and J ends, which lost 6 bases and 6 bases, there was a span of 20 bases. The naive CD8 population came from CD45RO-negative cells selected for CCR7, without terminally differentiated effector memory CD45RA+ cells. Donors comprised only Caucasian adults living in Nashville, Tennessee. Replicate PCRs from sorted subsets contained approximately 190 ng DNA, which is approximately 30,000 T cell genomes. Sequencing used immunoSEQ multiplex PCR; TCRdb keeps in-frame clones, though not all of them. The sample has some 2.1 million clones, about 93% seen once; the top ten hold less than 2%.

This TCR derives from a man between 18 and 35 years old in good health. Some clones in this sample may be carry-over from other donors' samples. The chain recombines TRBV6-6 with TRBJ1-2, with a tentative D call TRBD1 (5 bases). Sequenced sample: naive CD8+ T cells from PBMCs. CDR3 DNA sequence: TGTGCCAGCAGCCACACGCTCGGGGGAAGGAATGGCTACACCTTC. This translates into CASSHTLGGRNGYTF.